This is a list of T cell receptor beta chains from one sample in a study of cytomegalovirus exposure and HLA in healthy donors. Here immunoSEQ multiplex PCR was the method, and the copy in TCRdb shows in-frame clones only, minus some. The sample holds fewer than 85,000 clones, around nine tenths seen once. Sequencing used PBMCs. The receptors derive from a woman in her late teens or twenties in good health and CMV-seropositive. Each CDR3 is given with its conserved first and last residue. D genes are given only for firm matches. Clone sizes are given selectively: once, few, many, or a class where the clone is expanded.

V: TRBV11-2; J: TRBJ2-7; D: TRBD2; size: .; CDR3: CASSPLEREGYEQYF; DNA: TGTGCCAGCAGCCCGTTGGAGCGGGAGGGATACGAGCAGTACTTC
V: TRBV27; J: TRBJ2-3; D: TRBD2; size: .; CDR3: CASRGLAGAPRNTDTQYF; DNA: TGTGCCAGTCGAGGACTAGCGGGGGCACCTCGCAACACAGATACGCAGTATTTT
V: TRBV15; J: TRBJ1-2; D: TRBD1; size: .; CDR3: CATSRDALDRMGGYTF; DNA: TGTGCCACCAGCAGAGATGCCCTGGACAGGATGGGTGGCTACACCTTC
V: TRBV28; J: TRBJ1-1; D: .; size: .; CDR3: CASSWWGRPEAFF; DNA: TGTGCCAGCAGTTGGTGGGGCAGACCCGAAGCTTTCTTT
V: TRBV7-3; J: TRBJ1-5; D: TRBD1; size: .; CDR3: CASSLDHDRGDNQPQHF; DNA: TGTGCCAGCAGCTTGGACCACGACAGGGGAGACAATCAGCCCCAGCATTTT
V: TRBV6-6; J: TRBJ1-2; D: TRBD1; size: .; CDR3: CASSYSTGDGYTF; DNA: TGTGCCAGCAGTTACTCGACAGGGGATGGCTACACCTTC
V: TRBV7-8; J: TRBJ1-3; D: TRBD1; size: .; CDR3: CASSLGTGTTIYF; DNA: TGTGCCAGCAGCTTAGGGACAGGGACGACCATATATTTT
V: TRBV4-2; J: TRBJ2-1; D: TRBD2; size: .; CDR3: CASSQRSGGPSYNEQFF; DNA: TGTGCCAGCAGCCAAAGAAGCGGGGGACCTTCCTACAATGAGCAGTTCTTC
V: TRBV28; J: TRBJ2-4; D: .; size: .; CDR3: CASSLPFSGTKNIQYF; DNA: TGTGCCAGCAGTTTGCCCTTCTCGGGGACCAAAAACATTCAGTACTTC
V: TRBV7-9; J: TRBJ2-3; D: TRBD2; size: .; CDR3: CASSFAGGPVDTQYF; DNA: TGTGCCAGCAGCTTCGCGGGAGGGCCAGTAGATACGCAGTATTTT
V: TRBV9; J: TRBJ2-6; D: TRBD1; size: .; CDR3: CASSQTGGYSGANVLTF; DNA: TGTGCCAGCAGTCAGACAGGGGGCTACTCTGGGGCCAACGTCCTGACTTTC
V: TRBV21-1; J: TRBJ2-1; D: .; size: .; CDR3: CASSKGVRAWRRRSSYNEQFF; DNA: TGTGCCAGCAGCAAAGGGGTCAGGGCATGGAGAAGACGCTCCTCCTACAATGAGCAGTTCTTC
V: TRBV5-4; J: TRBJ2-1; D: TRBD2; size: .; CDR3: CASSPGTNNEQFF; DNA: TGTGCCAGCAGCCCCGGGACTAACAATGAGCAGTTCTTC
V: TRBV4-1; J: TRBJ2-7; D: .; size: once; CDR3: CASSQAASGAYEQYF; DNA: TGCGCCAGCAGCCAAGCTGCAAGCGGAGCCTACGAGCAGTACTTC
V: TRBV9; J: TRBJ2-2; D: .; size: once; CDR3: CASSVAGSLRGTGELFF; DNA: TGTGCCAGCAGCGTAGCCGGCAGTCTAAGGGGTACCGGGGAGCTGTTTTTT
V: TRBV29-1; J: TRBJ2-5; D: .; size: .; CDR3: CSASGRDSQNQETQYF; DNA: TGCAGCGCCTCGGGGCGGGACTCTCAGAACCAAGAGACCCAGTACTTC
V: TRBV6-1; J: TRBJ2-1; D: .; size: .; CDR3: CASDGTYHEQFF; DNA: TGTGCCAGCGACGGGACTTACCATGAGCAGTTCTTC
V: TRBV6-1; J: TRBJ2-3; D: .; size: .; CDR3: CASSVSRARADTQYF; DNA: TGTGCCAGCAGTGTTAGCAGGGCTCGTGCAGATACGCAGTATTTT
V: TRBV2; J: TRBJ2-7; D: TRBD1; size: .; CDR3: CASSKQGVYQRATYEQYF; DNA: TGTGCCAGCAGTAAACAGGGGGTTTACCAGCGGGCAACCTACGAGCAGTACTTC
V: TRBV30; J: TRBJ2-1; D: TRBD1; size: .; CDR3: CAWSTGGAFYEQFF; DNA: TGTGCCTGGAGCACAGGGGGCGCGTTTTATGAGCAGTTCTTC
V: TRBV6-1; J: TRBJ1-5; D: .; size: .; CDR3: CASSEAANQPQHF; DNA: TGTGCCAGCAGTGAGGCGGCAAATCAGCCCCAGCATTTT
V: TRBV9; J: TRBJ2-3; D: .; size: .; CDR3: CASSVGGVTDTQYF; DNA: TGTGCCAGCAGCGTGGGCGGGGTCACAGATACGCAGTATTTT
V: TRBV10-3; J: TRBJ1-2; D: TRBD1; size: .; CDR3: CAIRDRDEGYGYTF; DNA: TGTGCCATCAGGGACAGGGACGAAGGCTATGGCTACACCTTC
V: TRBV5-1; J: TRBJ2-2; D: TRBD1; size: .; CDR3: CASVGTANTGELFF; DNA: TGCGCCAGCGTCGGGACAGCAAACACCGGGGAGCTGTTTTTT
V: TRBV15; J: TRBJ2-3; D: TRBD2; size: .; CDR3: CATSRELAGGVDTQYF; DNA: TGTGCCACCAGCAGAGAACTAGCGGGAGGTGTAGATACGCAGTATTTT
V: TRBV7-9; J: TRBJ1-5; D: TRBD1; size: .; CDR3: CASSPMDRNQPQHF; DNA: TGTGCCAGCAGCCCCATGGACAGGAATCAGCCCCAGCATTTT
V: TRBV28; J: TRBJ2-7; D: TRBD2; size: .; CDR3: CASRSRGGDSYEQYF; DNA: TGTGCCAGCAGATCGCGGGGGGGAGACTCCTACGAGCAGTACTTC
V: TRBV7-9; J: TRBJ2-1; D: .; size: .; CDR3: CATDGRPVDTYNEQFF; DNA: TGTGCCACCGATGGGCGGCCGGTGGACACTTACAATGAGCAGTTCTTC
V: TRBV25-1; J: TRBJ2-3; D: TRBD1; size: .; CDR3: CASSQQGADTQYF; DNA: TGTGCCAGCAGCCAACAGGGGGCAGATACGCAGTATTTT